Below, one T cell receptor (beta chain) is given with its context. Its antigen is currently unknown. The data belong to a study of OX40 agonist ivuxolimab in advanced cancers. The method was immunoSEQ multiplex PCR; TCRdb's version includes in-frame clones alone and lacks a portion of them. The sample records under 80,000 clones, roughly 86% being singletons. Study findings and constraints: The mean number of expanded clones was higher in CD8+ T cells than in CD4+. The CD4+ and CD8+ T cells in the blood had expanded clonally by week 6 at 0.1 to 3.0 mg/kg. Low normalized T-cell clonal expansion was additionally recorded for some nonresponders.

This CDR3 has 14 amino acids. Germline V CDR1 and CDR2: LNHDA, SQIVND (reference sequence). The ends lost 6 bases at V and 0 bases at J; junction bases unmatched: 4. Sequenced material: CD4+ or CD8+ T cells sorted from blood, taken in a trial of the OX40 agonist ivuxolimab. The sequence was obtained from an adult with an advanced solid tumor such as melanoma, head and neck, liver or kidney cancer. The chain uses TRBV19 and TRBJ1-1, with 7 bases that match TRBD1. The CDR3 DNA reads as TGTGCCAGTAGGCCGGGACAGTTGAACACTGAAGCTTTCTTT. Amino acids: CASRPGQLNTEAFF.